What follows are 15 T cell receptor beta chains derived from one specimen sequenced in a study of T cells after posttransplantation cyclophosphamide. The data were produced by immunoSEQ multiplex PCR, yet TCRdb's version contains in-frame clones alone and is incomplete. The profile shows 20,000 or so clones, around 90% of them singletons. Treatment was busulfan-fludarabine conditioning, a marrow graft, and cyclophosphamide on days +3 and +4. The sequencing used PBMCs, collected after allogeneic stem cell transplant with posttransplant cyclophosphamide. The receptors stem from a female patient aged 40-49 years who received an allogeneic stem cell transplant from a related donor, was CMV-positive, and had no GVHD. Some of these T cells may belong to the graft donor.

This chain connects TRBV27 to TRBJ2-2; 7 nucleotides match TRBD1. The CDR3 consists of 15 residues. Germline trimming cut 5 bases from V and 1 base from J; bases unmatched to any gene: 4. Germline-derived CDR1 and CDR2 are MNHEY and SMNVEV (reference sequence). In nucleotides, the CDR3 is TGTGCCAGCAGTCCAAGGACAGGGAACACCGGGGAGCTGTTTTTT. Translating it yields CASSPRTGNTGELFF.

This clone appeared a few times. The chain combines TRBV6-5 with TRBJ1-3; the match to TRBD1 covers 7 bases. V lost 5 bases and J lost 4; bases outside the gene matches: 5. The V gene's germline CDR1 is MNHEY and CDR2 SVGAGI. The CDR3 is 14 amino acids. The CDR3 DNA follows: TGTGCCAGCAGTCACCAGGGGGTCGGAAACACCATATATTTT. It encodes CASSHQGVGNTIYF.

This clone came up once. The chain recombines TRBV11-1 with TRBJ2-7; D perhaps matches TRBD2 (5 bases). CDR3 length: 14 residues. Germline CDR1 is SGHAT and CDR2 is FQDESV (reference sequence). Trimming cost V 5 bases and J 6 bases, with 17 bases left between them. The CDR3 spells CASSLLVARGEQYF. In nucleotides, the CDR3 is TGTGCCAGCAGCCTCTTAGTGGCTCGGGGCGAGCAGTACTTC.

The J gene is TRBJ2-7, the V gene TRBV27; possible D gene TRBD1, 6 bases. Germline V CDR1 and CDR2: MNHEY, SMNVEV (reference sequence). Trimming took 0 bases from V and 3 from J, leaving 12 bases between them. CDR3 length: 15 amino acids. In nucleotides, the CDR3 is TGTGCCAGCAGTTTATCGGGGCTAGGGGGCTACGAGCAGTACTTC. It is translated as CASSLSGLGGYEQYF.

V and J are TRBV18 and TRBJ1-5; 8 nucleotides match TRBD1. Trimming took 4 bases from V and 5 from J; bases not matched to a gene: 4. The germline V gene encodes CDR1 KGHSH and CDR2 LQKENI. There are 14 residues in the CDR3. The CDR3 DNA reads TGTGCCAGCTCACTCGAGGACAGGGATCAGCCCCAGCATTTT. Translation: CASSLEDRDQPQHF.

This clone showed up just once. The chain carries TRBV19 and TRBJ1-1; D not certain. Germline V CDR1 and CDR2: LNHDA, SQIVND (reference sequence). Trimming pared 3 bases from V and 3 bases from J, leaving 11 bases between. This CDR3 contains 14 residues. This CDR3 reads CASSIEAWDTEAFF. The CDR3 bases are TGTGCCAGTAGTATCGAGGCATGGGACACTGAAGCTTTCTTT.

The chain is built from TRBV28 and TRBJ2-7; D might be TRBD2 (5 bases). Per germline, CDR1 MDHEN and CDR2 SYDVKM. The germline V and J ends were trimmed by 10 bases and 0 bases, with 13 bases remaining between them. The CDR3 spans 13 residues. The CDR3 DNA reads TGTGCCACCCGTGTGGGAGCCTCCTACGAGCAGTACTTC. It translates to CATRVGASYEQYF.

This chain uses TRBV11-2 with TRBJ2-7; D is undetermined. The CDR3 runs to 11 residues. Germline V gene sequence: CDR1 SGHAT, CDR2 FQNNGV. Trimming took 3 bases from V and 7 from J, leaving 7 bases between them. The CDR3 reads CASSLLREQYF. CDR3 sequence (DNA): TGTGCCAGCAGCTTGTTGAGGGAGCAGTACTTC. The full variable domain, completed using reference TRBV11-2 and TRBJ2-7, is EAGVAQSPRYKIIEKRQSVAFWCNPISGHATLYWYQQILGQGPKLLIQFQNNGVVDDSQLPKDRFSAERLKGVDSTLKIQPAKLEDSAVYLCASSLLREQYFGPGTRLTVT.

V and J are TRBV12-5 and TRBJ2-5; D unresolved. Germline V CDR1 and CDR2: LGHNT, FRNRAP. The CDR3 extends over 13 amino acids. The germline V and J ends were trimmed by 1 base and 5 bases, with 8 bases remaining between them. CDR3 nucleotide sequence: TGTGCTAGTGGTTTGGGCCGGCGGGAGACCCAGTACTTC. Translation: CASGLGRRETQYF.

The V call is TRBV10-3, the J call TRBJ2-7; perhaps TRBD1 as D (6 bases). Germline CDR1 ENHRY, CDR2 SYGVKD. This CDR3 is built from 16 residues. Trimming shortened V by 5 bases and J by 3 bases, and 20 bases separated the two germline ends. As DNA, the CDR3 is TGTGCCATCAGTTCCGTTAGTTCAGGGGCCTACTACGAGCAGTACTTC. Translating it yields CAISSVSSGAYYEQYF.

The V and J genes are TRBV6-1 and TRBJ1-2; 9 bases are shared with TRBD1. This CDR3 has 15 amino acids. Germline-derived CDR1 and CDR2 are MNHNS and SASEGT. The V segment lost 4 bases and the J segment 4 bases; nucleotides outside the gene matches: 7. The CDR3 region has the DNA TGTGCCAGCAGTGCCTCGACAGGGGGAAGCTATGGCTACACCTTC. It is translated as CASSASTGGSYGYTF.

The gene calls are TRBV4-1 and TRBJ2-5, with 16 bases lining up with TRBD2. In germline, CDR1 is MGHRA, CDR2 YSYEKL. The J segment lost 5 bases and the V segment lost 3 bases, leaving 6 bases of the junction unmatched. CDR3 length: 17 amino acids. The CDR3 DNA sequence: TGCGCCAGCAGCCAGGGACTAGCGGGAGGGCCGGGGGAGACCCAGTACTTC. Its translation: CASSQGLAGGPGETQYF.

The chain combines TRBV30 with TRBJ1-5, with a weak D call TRBD1 (5 bases). There are 13 residues in the CDR3. Trimming removed 5 bases at V and 3 bases at J, with 11 bases between. CDR1 GTSNPN and CDR2 SVGIG come from the germline V gene (reference sequence). CDR3: CAWAGEINQPQHF. The CDR3 DNA reads TGTGCCTGGGCGGGGGAGATCAATCAGCCCCAGCATTTT.

CDR3 residues: CASSLSRQDSTDTQYF. The CDR3 coding sequence is TGTGCCAGCAGCTTAAGTAGACAGGACAGCACAGATACGCAGTATTTT. This chain uses TRBV13 with TRBJ2-3; maybe TRBD1 (6 bases). Germline V lookup: CDR1 PRHDT, CDR2 FYEKMQ (reference sequence). V lost 2 bases and J 0 bases, leaving 12 bases between the germline ends. This CDR3 contains 16 residues.

The chain links TRBV6-5 to TRBJ1-1; a weak D match, TRBD1 (6 bases). Germline V CDR1 and CDR2: MNHEY, SVGAGI. This CDR3 contains 14 residues. V lost 6 bases and J 2 bases, leaving 13 bases between the germline ends. CDR3 nucleotide sequence: TGTGCCAGCAGCGCCGGGACACCAAACACTGAAGCTTTCTTT. This translates into CASSAGTPNTEAFF.